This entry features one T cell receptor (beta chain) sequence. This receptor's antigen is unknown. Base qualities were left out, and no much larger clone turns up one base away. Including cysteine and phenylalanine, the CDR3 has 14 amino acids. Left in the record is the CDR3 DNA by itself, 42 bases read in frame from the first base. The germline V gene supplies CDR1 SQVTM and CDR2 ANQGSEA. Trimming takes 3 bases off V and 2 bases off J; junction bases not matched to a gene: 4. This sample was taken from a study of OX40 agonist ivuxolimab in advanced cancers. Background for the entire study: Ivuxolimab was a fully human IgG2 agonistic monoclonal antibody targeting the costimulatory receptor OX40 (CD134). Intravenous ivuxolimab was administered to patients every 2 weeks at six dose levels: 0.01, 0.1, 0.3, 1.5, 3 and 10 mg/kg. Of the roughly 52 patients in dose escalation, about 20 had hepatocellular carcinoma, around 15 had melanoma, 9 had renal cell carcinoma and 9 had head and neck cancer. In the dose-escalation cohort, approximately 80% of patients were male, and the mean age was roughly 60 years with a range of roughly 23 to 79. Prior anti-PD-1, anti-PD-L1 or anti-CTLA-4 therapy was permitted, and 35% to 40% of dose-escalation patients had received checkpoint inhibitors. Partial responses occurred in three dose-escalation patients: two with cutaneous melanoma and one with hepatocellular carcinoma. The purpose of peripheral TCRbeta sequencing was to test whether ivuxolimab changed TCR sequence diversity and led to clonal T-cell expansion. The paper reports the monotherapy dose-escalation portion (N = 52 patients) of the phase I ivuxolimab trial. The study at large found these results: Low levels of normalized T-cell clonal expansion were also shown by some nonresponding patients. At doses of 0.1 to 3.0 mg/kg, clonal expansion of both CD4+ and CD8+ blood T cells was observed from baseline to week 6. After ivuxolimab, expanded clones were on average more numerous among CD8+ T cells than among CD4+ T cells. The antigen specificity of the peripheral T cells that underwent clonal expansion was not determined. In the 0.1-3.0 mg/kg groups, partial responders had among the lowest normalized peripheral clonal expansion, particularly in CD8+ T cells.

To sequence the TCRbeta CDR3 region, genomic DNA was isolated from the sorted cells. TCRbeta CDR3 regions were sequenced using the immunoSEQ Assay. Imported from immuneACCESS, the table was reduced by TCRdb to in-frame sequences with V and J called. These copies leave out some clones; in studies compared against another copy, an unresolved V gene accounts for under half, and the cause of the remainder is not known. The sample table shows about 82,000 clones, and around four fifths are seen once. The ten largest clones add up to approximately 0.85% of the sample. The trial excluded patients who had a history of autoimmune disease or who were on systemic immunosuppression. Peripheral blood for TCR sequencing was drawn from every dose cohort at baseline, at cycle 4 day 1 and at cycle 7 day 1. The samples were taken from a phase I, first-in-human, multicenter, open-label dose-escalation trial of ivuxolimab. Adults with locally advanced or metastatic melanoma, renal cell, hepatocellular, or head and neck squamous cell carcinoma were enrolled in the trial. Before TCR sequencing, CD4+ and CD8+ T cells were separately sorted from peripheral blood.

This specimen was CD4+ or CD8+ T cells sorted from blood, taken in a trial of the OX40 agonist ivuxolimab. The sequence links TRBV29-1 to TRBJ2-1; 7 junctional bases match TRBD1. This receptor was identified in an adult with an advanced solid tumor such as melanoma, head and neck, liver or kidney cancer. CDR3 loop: CSVDRGQTYNEQFF. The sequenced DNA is TGCAGCGTTGACCGGGGACAGACCTACAATGAGCAGTTCTTC.